This T cell receptor (beta chain) was retrieved from a study of cytomegalovirus exposure and HLA in healthy donors. Using immunoSEQ multiplex PCR, the repertoire was profiled, and TCRdb retains in-frame clones only, with some absent. This sample has 200,000 or so clones, with around 80% found just once. Points from the study as a whole: Cytomegalovirus association was assigned to 170 or so TCR beta chains. While the bulk of TCR sequences proved rare, some public TCRs turned up in many donors.

A note on this clone: Its specificity is unknown.

This clonotype was sampled from a woman aged 25 to 39 in good health and CMV-seropositive. The sequencing sample was made of PBMCs.

This CDR3 reads CSVSGQGSANTEAFF. The CDR3 DNA reads as TGCAGCGTCTCGGGACAGGGATCAGCGAACACTGAAGCTTTCTTT. This chain uses TRBV29-1 with TRBJ1-1; 9 bases agree with TRBD1. J lost 1 base, V lost 6 bases, and 9 bases had no gene match. Germline CDR1 reads SQVTM; CDR2 reads ANQGSEA. The length of the CDR3 is 15 residues.